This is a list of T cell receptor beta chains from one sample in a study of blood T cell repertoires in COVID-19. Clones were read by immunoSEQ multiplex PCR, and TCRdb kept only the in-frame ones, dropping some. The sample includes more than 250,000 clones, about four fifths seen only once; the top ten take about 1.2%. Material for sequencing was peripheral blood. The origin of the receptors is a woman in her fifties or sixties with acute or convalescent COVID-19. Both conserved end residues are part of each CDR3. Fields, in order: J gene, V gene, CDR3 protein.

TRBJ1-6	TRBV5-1	CASSLQGSYNSPLHF
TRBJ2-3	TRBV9	CASRGGTDYTDTQYF
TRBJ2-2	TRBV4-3	CASSPGVADNTGELFF
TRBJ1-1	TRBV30	CAWSVARMNTEAFF
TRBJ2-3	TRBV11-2	CASSWPGLDTQYF
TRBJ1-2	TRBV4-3	CASSQGASNYGYTF
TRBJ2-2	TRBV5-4	CASSLDRGRANTGELFF
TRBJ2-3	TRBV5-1	CASSSDRGQGDTQYF
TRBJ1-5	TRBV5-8	CASSDGQISNQPQHF
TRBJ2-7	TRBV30	CAWSGRGISYEQYF
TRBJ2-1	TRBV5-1	CASSTDPGGEQFF
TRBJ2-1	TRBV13	CASSLRVVSYNEQFF
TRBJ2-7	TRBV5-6	CASSLGGRSEQYF
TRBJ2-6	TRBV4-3	CASSQEEGTGANVLTF
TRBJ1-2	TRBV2	CASRPSTGKGVYGYTF
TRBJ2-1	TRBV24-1	CATSALAGGQRGNEQFF
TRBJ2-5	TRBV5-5	CASSEGQGGRETQYF
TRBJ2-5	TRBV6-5	CASSYSASGGQETQYF
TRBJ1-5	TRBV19	CASTSNGRGSNQPQHF
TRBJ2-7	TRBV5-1	CASSPDRATDYEQYF
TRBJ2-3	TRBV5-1	CASSLDRGTDTQYF
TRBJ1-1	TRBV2	CASSRQGADTEAFF
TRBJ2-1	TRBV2	CASTRPGTSGWGSEQFF
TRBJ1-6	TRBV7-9	CASSLSSGDNSPLHF
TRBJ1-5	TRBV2	CASAQSEYSNQPQHF
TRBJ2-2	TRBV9	CASSALAVGELFF
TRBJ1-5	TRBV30	CAWAPRDRTLPLYNQPQHF
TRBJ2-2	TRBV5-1	CASSYGTGRAGELFF
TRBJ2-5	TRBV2	CASRPRGNQETQYF
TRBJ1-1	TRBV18	CASSPERTEAFF